The clone carrying this T cell receptor beta chain was observed a few times. Its antigen is not known. These data belong to a study of T cell repertoires in cytomegalovirus infection. Study in general: Public TCR beta signatures marked donors with CMV infection and the matching HLA. Whole-study results and caveats: HLA-C-restricted CMV clonotypes gave the most frequent clonotype in two of eight donors. Summed frequency of public TCR beta families distinguished CMV carriers with the relevant HLA.

Germline CDR1 and CDR2: SGHRS and YFSETQ. With 2 bases removed from V and 7 bases from J, the gap between germline ends came to 5 bases. The CDR3 totals 11 residues. TCRdb re-called the reads through MiXCR, storing one row per CDR3 protein. Of 150,000 to 200,000 distinct CDR3 sequences listed, around 20% were seen once; the top ten hold 2.5% to 3%. V gene TRBV5-1 combines with J gene TRBJ2-3, with unresolved D. Sequenced input: PBMCs. This TCR was sampled from a human donor in good health (CMV status not recorded). Some clones in this sample may be carry-over from other donors' samples. CDR3 sequence (DNA): TGCGCCAGCAGCTTTGCCAATACGCAGTATTTT. Protein sequence: CASSFANTQYF.